This T cell receptor (beta chain) was retrieved from a study of human T cells and chemical hapten exposure. As concerns this clonotype: Possible read error: a much larger clone is one base away.

Time point specified: pre-sensitization, week 0. Regarding treatment: therapeutic diphenylcyclopropenone sensitization with weekly scalp DPC. Someone pulled total RNA out of unfractionated whole blood. Individual cDNA molecules received unique molecular identifiers in the library. TCRdb used MiXCR to reprocess the RACE reads, holding one entry per CDR3 protein. In the table there are some 300,000 distinct CDR3 sequences, about 5% of which are singletons. Trimming stripped 5 bases from V and 1 base from J, with 16 bases between. The CDR3 loop spans 16 amino acids. Germline assignment: CDR1 SGHVS and CDR2 FNYEAQ.

The sample consisted of whole blood, taken in connection with sensitization to the hapten diphenylcyclopropenone (DPC). The chain employs TRBV7-6 and TRBJ2-3; D assignment may be TRBD1 or TRBD2 (5 bases each). This receptor was taken from a woman between 18 and 30 years old with alopecia areata. Some clones in this sample may be carry-over from other donors' samples. The CDR3 DNA reads TGTGCCAGCAGCCACTTGTTGGGGGTGGGCACAGATACGCAGTATTTT. Translation gives CASSHLLGVGTDTQYF.